These T cell receptor beta chains were read from a single sample in a study of blood T cells in healthy people across ages. TCRdb processed the 5' RACE reads anew with MiXCR; each CDR3 protein has one entry. Among hundreds of thousands of distinct CDR3 sequences listed, more than 55% were seen once. The sample consisted of blood. The receptor set was obtained from a middle-aged man in good health. Each CDR3 is given with its conserved first and last residue. The D gene is left open where the match is weak. Rows give clone size only sometimes, using once, few, many, or a class for an expanded clone.

V: TRBV28; size: NA; J: TRBJ2-7; D: TRBD2; CDR3: CASSSGTRSSYEQYF; DNA: TGTGCCAGCAGTTCCGGGACTAGGAGCTCCTACGAGCAGTACTTC
V: TRBV20-1; size: NA; J: TRBJ2-1; D: NA; CDR3: CSASLEETQFF; DNA: TGCAGTGCTAGTTTAGAAGAGACCCAGTTCTTC
V: TRBV12-5; size: NA; J: TRBJ1-2; D: NA; CDR3: CASGLDRDYYTF; DNA: TGTGCTAGTGGTTTGGACAGGGATTACTACACCTTC
V: TRBV7-8; size: NA; J: TRBJ2-1; D: NA; CDR3: CASSKRGTNPTNEQFF; DNA: TGTGCCAGCAGCAAGCGCGGGACAAACCCAACCAATGAGCAGTTCTTC
V: TRBV5-6; size: NA; J: TRBJ2-7; D: NA; CDR3: CASSWVQGYEQYF; DNA: TGTGCCAGCAGCTGGGTGCAGGGCTACGAGCAGTACTTC
V: TRBV7-2; size: many; J: TRBJ2-1; D: NA; CDR3: CASSLAGSQEQFF; DNA: TGTGCCAGCAGCTTAGCGGGGTCCCAAGAGCAGTTCTTC
V: TRBV9; size: NA; J: TRBJ2-6; D: NA; CDR3: CASEQEANVLTF; DNA: TGTGCCAGCGAACAGGAGGCCAACGTCCTGACTTTC
V: TRBV2; size: few; J: TRBJ1-2; D: TRBD1; CDR3: CASSRDRDGYGYTF; DNA: TGTGCCAGCAGTCGGGACAGGGATGGTTATGGCTACACCTTC
V: TRBV7-2; size: NA; J: TRBJ1-2; D: NA; CDR3: CASSLNVQGSLTAYGYTF; DNA: TGTGCCAGCAGCCTCAATGTGCAGGGTTCCCTGACCGCCTATGGCTACACCTTC
V: TRBV20-1; size: NA; J: TRBJ1-6; D: NA; CDR3: CSARDPIWDPEVSPLHF; DNA: TGCAGTGCTAGAGATCCGATTTGGGACCCCGAAGTTTCACCCCTCCACTTT
V: TRBV6-2/TRBV6-3; size: NA; J: TRBJ2-7; D: NA; CDR3: CASSYGGGVRLEQYF; DNA: TGTGCCAGCAGTTACGGCGGGGGCGTACGTTTGGAGCAGTACTTC
V: TRBV6-6; size: few; J: TRBJ2-7; D: TRBD1; CDR3: CASGDSTYEQYF; DNA: TGTGCCAGCGGGGACAGCACCTACGAGCAGTACTTC
V: TRBV7-2; size: NA; J: TRBJ2-5; D: TRBD2; CDR3: CASSNRLAGGETQYF; DNA: TGTGCCAGCAGCAACCGACTAGCGGGAGGTGAGACCCAGTACTTC
V: TRBV9; size: NA; J: TRBJ2-1; D: NA; CDR3: CASSAGLAWNYNEQFF; DNA: TGTGCCAGCAGCGCCGGGCTGGCTTGGAACTACAATGAGCAGTTCTTC
V: TRBV5-1; size: NA; J: TRBJ2-7; D: NA; CDR3: CASSLALDRAAYEQYF; DNA: TGCGCCAGCAGCTTGGCCCTGGACAGAGCAGCCTACGAGCAGTACTTC
V: TRBV2; size: NA; J: TRBJ1-1; D: NA; CDR3: CASRRGMNTEAFF; DNA: TGTGCCAGCAGGCGGGGGATGAACACTGAAGCTTTCTTT
V: TRBV5-5; size: few; J: TRBJ2-5; D: TRBD1; CDR3: CASSFGTGTQETQYF; DNA: TGTGCCAGCAGCTTTGGGACAGGGACCCAAGAGACCCAGTACTTC